The rows below give T cell receptor beta chains drawn from one sample of a study of identical twins. One entry per CDR3 protein results from TCRdb running MiXCR on the 5' RACE reads. Of some 730,000 distinct CDR3 sequences listed, 18% are singletons. The sample was also reused in another study, on T cells expressing NK-cell markers.

Source material: PBMCs. Receptor source: a woman younger than 30 in good health. Both conserved end residues are part of each CDR3. A D gene is named only where the DNA matches it firmly. The size entry is marked missing in some rows and otherwise reads once, few, many or a size class.

size: NA
J: TRBJ2-5
V: TRBV4-1
D: TRBD2
DNA: TGCGCCAGCAGCCAACGGCCGGTGGGCGGGGGGCACCAAGAGACCCAGTACTTC
CDR3: CASSQRPVGGGHQETQYF

size: few
J: TRBJ1-3
V: TRBV28
D: NA
DNA: TGTGCCAGCAGTAGCCCCCCAGGAACTGGAAACACCATATATTTT
CDR3: CASSSPPGTGNTIYF

size: NA
J: TRBJ2-3
V: TRBV6-5
D: TRBD2
DNA: TGTGCCAGCAGTTTCCCGACTAGCGGGGTGACAGATACGCAGTATTTT
CDR3: CASSFPTSGVTDTQYF

size: many
J: TRBJ2-3
V: TRBV5-1
D: TRBD1
DNA: TGTGCCAGCAGTTTGGGACAGGCCACAGATACGCAGTATTTT
CDR3: CASSLGQATDTQYF

size: many
J: TRBJ1-1
V: TRBV7-9
D: TRBD1
DNA: TGTGCCAGCAGCCTTCATTCACAGGGGTTAAGTGAAGCTTTCTTT
CDR3: CASSLHSQGLSEAFF

size: few
J: TRBJ1-1
V: TRBV7-9
D: NA
DNA: TGTGCCAGCAGCTTAATGGCAGCTGAAGCTTTCTTT
CDR3: CASSLMAAEAFF

size: few
J: TRBJ1-2
V: TRBV5-1
D: TRBD1
DNA: TGCGCCAGCAGCGGGAGACAGGGGGCAGGATATGGCTACACCTTC
CDR3: CASSGRQGAGYGYTF

size: NA
J: TRBJ2-2
V: TRBV5-1
D: NA
DNA: TGCGCCACCGCGGGGGCCAACACCGGGGAGCTGTTTTTT
CDR3: CATAGANTGELFF

size: NA
J: TRBJ2-1
V: TRBV3-1
D: TRBD2
DNA: TGTGCCAGCAGCTTTTCTGGGACTACCAATGAGCAGTTCTTC
CDR3: CASSFSGTTNEQFF

size: few
J: TRBJ2-1
V: TRBV10-2
D: NA
DNA: TGCGCCAGCAGGGCCCCCAGCTACAATGAGCAGTTCTTC
CDR3: CASRAPSYNEQFF

size: NA
J: TRBJ1-1
V: TRBV6-5
D: NA
DNA: TGTGCCAGCAGTTCGTGGGCAGGGAAAGCTTTCTTT
CDR3: CASSSWAGKAFF

size: NA
J: TRBJ2-3
V: TRBV7-2
D: TRBD2
DNA: TGTGCCAGCAGCGGTGGGGGGGGACCGAGCACAGATACGCAGTATTTT
CDR3: CASSGGGGPSTDTQYF

size: few
J: TRBJ2-2
V: TRBV20-1
D: NA
DNA: TGCAGTGCTAGAGAGGAGTTCGCGAACACCGGGGAGCTGTTTTTT
CDR3: CSAREEFANTGELFF

size: NA
J: TRBJ2-7
V: TRBV20-1
D: NA
DNA: TGCAGTGCTAGAGGACTAGATTACGAGCAGTACTTC
CDR3: CSARGLDYEQYF

size: few
J: TRBJ2-1
V: TRBV6-5
D: TRBD1
DNA: TGTGCCACGGGACAGATAGTTGAGCAGTTCTTC
CDR3: CATGQIVEQFF

size: NA
J: TRBJ1-1
V: TRBV12-3/TRBV12-4
D: TRBD1
DNA: TGTGCCAGCAGTCCCGGGACAGGGTCGGGGGTCGAAGCTTTCTTT
CDR3: CASSPGTGSGVEAFF

size: NA
J: TRBJ1-1
V: TRBV27
D: NA
DNA: TGTGCCAGCAGTTTATCGATGAGCCGGGGGCGTCCTGAAGCTTTCTTT
CDR3: CASSLSMSRGRPEAFF

size: NA
J: TRBJ2-7
V: TRBV20-1
D: TRBD2
DNA: TGCAGTGCTAGACTTCGGCTAGCGGCCTACGAGCAGTACTTC
CDR3: CSARLRLAAYEQYF

size: few
J: TRBJ2-7
V: TRBV7-9
D: TRBD1
DNA: TGTGCCAGCAGCTTCGACAGGGTCAACCACTACGAGCAGTACTTC
CDR3: CASSFDRVNHYEQYF

size: few
J: TRBJ1-1
V: TRBV3-1
D: NA
DNA: TGTGCCAGCAGCCATCGCGGCGCGACAAACACTGAAGCTTTCTTT
CDR3: CASSHRGATNTEAFF

size: few
J: TRBJ2-7
V: TRBV5-1
D: TRBD2
DNA: TGCGCCAGCAGCACCCGGGGGGGCGACGAGCAGTACTTC
CDR3: CASSTRGGDEQYF

size: NA
J: TRBJ2-7
V: TRBV15
D: NA
DNA: TGTGCCACCAGCAGAGAGGCCCGCTACGAGCAGTACTTC
CDR3: CATSREARYEQYF

size: few
J: TRBJ2-3
V: TRBV12-3/TRBV12-4
D: NA
DNA: TGTGCCAGCAGGGGGGGGGGCCGAGATACGCAGTATTTT
CDR3: CASRGGGRDTQYF

size: NA
J: TRBJ2-7
V: TRBV7-9
D: TRBD2
DNA: TGTGCCACTCAAGAAGGTAGCGGGAGCTCCCACGAGCAGTACTTC
CDR3: CATQEGSGSSHEQYF

size: NA
J: TRBJ2-2
V: TRBV14
D: NA
DNA: TGTGCCAGCAGCCAAGATATCTGGGGCGGGGAGCTGTTTTTT
CDR3: CASSQDIWGGELFF

size: few
J: TRBJ2-3
V: TRBV7-2
D: NA
DNA: TGTGCCAGCAGCACGAGCATTACAGATACGCAGTATTTT
CDR3: CASSTSITDTQYF

size: NA
J: TRBJ2-5
V: TRBV5-1
D: NA
DNA: TGCGCCAGCAGCTTGGCCGTGGCCCAAGAGACCCAGTACTTC
CDR3: CASSLAVAQETQYF

size: few
J: TRBJ2-3
V: TRBV10-2
D: NA
DNA: TGCGCCAGCAGTGGAACTTTAGGTACGCAGTATTTT
CDR3: CASSGTLGTQYF

size: NA
J: TRBJ1-1
V: TRBV25-1
D: NA
DNA: TGTGCCAGCAGGGCTGCTACATGGCCCACTGAAGCTTTCTTT
CDR3: CASRAATWPTEAFF

size: NA
J: TRBJ2-3
V: TRBV12-3/TRBV12-4
D: TRBD2
DNA: TGTGCCAGCAGTGCCGGACTAGTCGGCGGGTTTTTTGCGCAGTATTTT
CDR3: CASSAGLVGGFFAQYF

size: NA
J: TRBJ1-2
V: TRBV20-1
D: NA
DNA: TGCAGTGCTAGAGTGACGGCTAACTATGGCTACACCTTC
CDR3: CSARVTANYGYTF

size: NA
J: TRBJ2-3
V: TRBV6-2/TRBV6-3
D: TRBD2
DNA: TGTGCCAGCAGAACACGACTAGCGGGGGCCTACACAGATACGCAGTATTTT
CDR3: CASRTRLAGAYTDTQYF

size: few
J: TRBJ2-1
V: TRBV6-1
D: NA
DNA: TGTGCCAGCAAGGTCCTCAGCGGCAATGAGCAGTTCTTC
CDR3: CASKVLSGNEQFF

size: once
J: TRBJ1-1
V: TRBV5-1
D: NA
DNA: TGCGCCAGCAGCCAAGCTACACTGAACACTGAAGCTTTCTTT
CDR3: CASSQATLNTEAFF

size: NA
J: TRBJ2-2
V: TRBV5-5
D: NA
DNA: TGTGCCAGCAGCTTTGGGCCCAGCGGATCGAACACCGGGGAGCTGTTTTTT
CDR3: CASSFGPSGSNTGELFF

size: NA
J: TRBJ2-7
V: TRBV3-1
D: NA
DNA: TGTGCCAGCAGCCAAGATCCCCCTTCGTCTTACGAGCAGTACTTC
CDR3: CASSQDPPSSYEQYF

size: few
J: TRBJ2-2
V: TRBV6-2/TRBV6-3
D: NA
DNA: TGTGCCCGACTTTACACCGGGGAGCTGTTTTTT
CDR3: CARLYTGELFF

size: NA
J: TRBJ2-1
V: TRBV12-3/TRBV12-4
D: TRBD2
DNA: TGTGCCAGCAGTTTTTTACTAGCGGGGGCCAATGAGCAGTTCTTC
CDR3: CASSFLLAGANEQFF

size: NA
J: TRBJ2-2
V: TRBV7-3
D: NA
DNA: TGTGCCAGCAGCTTAAATTCAGGGGCGAACACCGGGGAGCTGTTTTTT
CDR3: CASSLNSGANTGELFF

size: NA
J: TRBJ1-2
V: TRBV29-1
D: NA
DNA: TGCAGCGTTGAAGTGGTAATAGCTAACTATGGCTACACCTTC
CDR3: CSVEVVIANYGYTF

size: few
J: TRBJ1-1
V: TRBV10-3
D: NA
DNA: TGTGCCATCACCTTTGACAAGTTCATGAACACTGAAGCTTTCTTT
CDR3: CAITFDKFMNTEAFF

size: many
J: TRBJ1-3
V: TRBV12-3/TRBV12-4
D: NA
DNA: TGTGCCAGCACTAGGTCCTCGGGAAACACCATATATTTT
CDR3: CASTRSSGNTIYF

size: NA
J: TRBJ2-4
V: TRBV29-1
D: TRBD2
DNA: TGCAGCGTTCTCAGTAGCGGGATAAACATTCAGTACTTC
CDR3: CSVLSSGINIQYF

size: few
J: TRBJ1-5
V: TRBV27
D: NA
DNA: TGTGCCAGCAGTTTGGGACTGGACAATCAGCCCCAGCATTTT
CDR3: CASSLGLDNQPQHF

size: NA
J: TRBJ2-1
V: TRBV14
D: NA
DNA: TGTGCCAGCAGCCAAGATCTACCCCTAATGGACGATGAGCAGTTCTTC
CDR3: CASSQDLPLMDDEQFF

size: many
J: TRBJ2-4
V: TRBV20-1
D: TRBD1
DNA: TGCAGTGCTAGAGTCGGGACAGGGAACATTCAGTACTTC
CDR3: CSARVGTGNIQYF